This entry lists 12 T cell receptor beta chains sequenced from one sample in a study of blood T cell repertoires in COVID-19. Data came from immunoSEQ multiplex PCR; TCRdb stores just in-frame clones and leaves some out. Of under 200,000 clones in the sample, around 83% were seen once. The sample comprised PBMCs or T cells enriched from blood (not recorded which). These receptors all stem from a woman aged 45-60 years in a cohort exposed to, infected with or recovered from COVID-19 (not recorded which).

The rearrangement links TRBV6-5 to TRBJ2-1; no reliable D call. Trimming stripped 8 bases from V and 4 bases from J, with 9 bases between. The CDR3 has 12 amino acids. Looked up from germline, CDR1 is MNHEY and CDR2 is SVGAGI. The CDR3 DNA reads TGTGCCAGCTCCCAGAAGTACAATGAGCAGTTCTTC. It is translated as CASSQKYNEQFF.

The chain is built from TRBV10-3 and TRBJ1-5; no clear D gene. CDR1 ENHRY and CDR2 SYGVKD come from the germline V gene. V lost 2 bases to trimming and J lost 0 bases, with 5 bases between them. This CDR3 spans 14 amino acids. CDR3 nucleotide sequence: TGTGCCATCAGTGAGCAGGTTAGCAATCAGCCCCAGCATTTT. Protein sequence: CAISEQVSNQPQHF.

CDR3 residues: CASSPGLGNQPQHF. Written as DNA, the CDR3 is TGTGCCAGCAGCCCAGGGTTGGGCAATCAGCCCCAGCATTTT. This rearrangement joins TRBV7-8 to TRBJ1-5; tentative D call: TRBD1 (5 bases). This CDR3 has 14 amino acids. CDR1 and CDR2 from the germline V gene are SGHVS and FQNEAQ. The V end was cut by 5 bases, the J end by 2 bases, with 10 bases between.

This clone is a singleton in its sample. The chain links TRBV11-2 to TRBJ1-1; no definite D call. The V end was cut by 4 bases, the J end by 6 bases, with 15 bases between. Per germline, CDR1 SGHAT and CDR2 FQNNGV. The CDR3 extends over 14 amino acids. This chain's CDR3 is CASSSIALIAEAFF. The CDR3 bases are TGTGCCAGCAGCTCCATTGCGCTAATCGCTGAAGCTTTCTTT.

The chain joins TRBV4-1 to TRBJ1-5, with 8 nucleotides matching TRBD1. Germline V gene sequence: CDR1 MGHRA, CDR2 YSYEKL. This CDR3 contains 16 residues. The J segment lost 3 bases and the V segment lost 0 bases, leaving 4 bases of the junction unmatched. In DNA, the CDR3 is TGCGCCAGCAGCCAAGAACGGACAGGGAACAATCAGCCCCAGCATTTT. The encoded protein is CASSQERTGNNQPQHF.

The rearrangement links TRBV5-1 to TRBJ2-7; 10 nucleotides agree with TRBD2. The CDR3 contains 17 residues. Germline V lookup: CDR1 SGHRS, CDR2 YFSETQ. The ends lost 4 bases at V and 2 bases at J; junction bases unmatched: 12. Here the CDR3 DNA reads TGCGCCAGCAGCCAAGATAGCGGGGGGACCCTCGCCTACGAGCAGTACTTC. Amino acid sequence: CASSQDSGGTLAYEQYF.

The chain carries TRBV3-1 (or the pseudogene TRBV3-2) and TRBJ1-1; TRBD1 matches 8 bases. V was pared by 4 bases and J by 2 bases, with 6 bases of the junction left unmatched. Germline V gene lookup returns CDR1 LGHDT and CDR2 YNNKEL (reference sequence). The CDR3 sequence is 15 residues long. Written as DNA, the CDR3 is TGTGCCAGCAGCCTACGACAGGGGCCCAACACTGAAGCTTTCTTT. It specifies CASSLRQGPNTEAFF.

V usage is TRBV5-8 and J usage is TRBJ2-2, with D hard to call. The V gene lost 3 bases and the J gene lost 3 bases, with 3 bases spanning the gap. The germline V gene encodes CDR1 SGHTS and CDR2 YDEGEE. The CDR3 has 12 amino acids. CDR3 sequence: CASSSDTGELFF. The CDR3 bases are TGTGCCAGCAGCTCAGACACCGGGGAGCTGTTTTTT.

V and J are TRBV27 and TRBJ1-6; possibly TRBD1 for D (6 bases). From germline, CDR1 is MNHEY and CDR2 SMNVEV (reference sequence). The V end lost 3 bases, the J end lost 6 bases, and 12 bases lay between the germline ends. The CDR3 is 15 amino acids. The CDR3 region has the DNA TGTGCCAGCAGTTTGTCGGACAGATTTAATTCACCCCTCCACTTT. Translation gives CASSLSDRFNSPLHF.

This rearrangement joins TRBV28 to TRBJ1-1; 9 bases agree with TRBD1. The CDR3 contains 13 residues. In germline, CDR1 is MDHEN, CDR2 SYDVKM. J lost 5 bases, V lost 8 bases, and 6 bases had no gene match. CDR3 DNA: TGTGCCAGCGGAGGGACAGGGAGGACTGAAGCTTTCTTT. It encodes CASGGTGRTEAFF.

The chain links TRBV3-1 (or the pseudogene TRBV3-2) to TRBJ1-3; 12 nucleotides agree with TRBD1. This CDR3 comprises 21 residues. The germline V gene has CDR1 LGHDT and CDR2 YNNKEL (reference sequence). V lost 4 bases, J lost 2 bases, and 18 bases stayed unmatched. The CDR3 here is CASSLRDRGLLPSGPGNTIYF. The DNA of the CDR3 is TGTGCCAGCAGCCTCCGGGACAGGGGGCTGCTCCCCTCGGGGCCTGGAAACACCATATATTTT.

This chain joins TRBV5-1 and TRBJ1-5; 9 bases match TRBD1. There are 15 residues in the CDR3. Per germline, CDR1 SGHRS and CDR2 YFSETQ. Trimming cost V 2 bases and J 1 base; bases outside gene matches: 1. The CDR3, as DNA: TGCGCCAGCAGCTTACAGGGGGCCAGCAATCAGCCCCAGCATTTT. It specifies CASSLQGASNQPQHF.